The 18 T cell receptor beta chains in this list originate from one sample, sequenced in a study of T-cell memory formation after mild COVID-19. TCRdb re-derived calls from the 5' RACE reads in MiXCR, one entry per CDR3 protein. The table shows 350,000 or so distinct CDR3 sequences, with under 15% occurring only once. The specimen was PBMCs or a T cell subset sorted from them (not recorded which). Every receptor here comes from a man aged 18 to 30 who had mild COVID-19 (a few samples of this study predate the infection). Cell type and time point are not known.

J is TRBJ2-1 and V is TRBV25-1; D may match TRBD1 or TRBD2 (6 bases each). V lost 10 bases to trimming and J lost 8 bases, with 9 bases between them. The length of the CDR3 is 10 residues. Germline CDR1 reads MGHDK; CDR2 reads SYGVNS. As DNA, the CDR3 is TGTGCCACCCGGGGGCATGAGCAGTTCTTC. This sequence encodes CATRGHEQFF.

This clonotype was seen repeatedly, ten times or more. V and J are TRBV5-1 and TRBJ2-7; the match to TRBD1 covers 7 bases. V dropped 1 base and J dropped 6; count of bases not matched to a gene: 4. From germline, CDR1 is SGHRS and CDR2 YFSETQ. The CDR3 runs 13 residues. CDR3 nucleotide sequence: TGCGCCAGCAGCTTGACAGGGGCGGGCGAGCAGTACGTC. This sequence encodes CASSLTGAGEQYV.

The genes are TRBV13 and TRBJ2-5; D might be TRBD2 (5 bases). The germline V gene encodes CDR1 PRHDT and CDR2 FYEKMQ (reference sequence). The CDR3 sequence is 14 residues long. Trimming shortened V by 2 bases and J by 3 bases, and 10 bases separated the two germline ends. This CDR3 is CASSLRQREETQYF. In DNA form, the CDR3 reads TGTGCCAGCAGCTTACGGCAGAGGGAAGAGACCCAGTACTTC.

The chain employs TRBV12-3 or TRBV12-4 and TRBJ1-1; D is unresolved. The CDR3 extends over 13 amino acids. Trimming took 4 bases from V and 1 from J, leaving 7 bases between them. This CDR3 reads CASSWTSNTEAFF. The CDR3 DNA reads as TGTGCCAGCAGTTGGACTTCGAACACTGAAGCTTTCTTT.

The chain combines TRBV29-1 with TRBJ1-1; D is unresolved. The V and J ends lost 2 bases and 10 bases respectively, with 17 bases between them. CDR1 and CDR2 from the germline V gene are SQVTM and ANQGSEA. The CDR3 spans 13 residues. CDR3 sequence reads: CSVETASGSGAFF. CDR3 bases: TGCAGCGTTGAAACGGCCTCGGGGAGCGGAGCTTTCTTT.

The rearrangement links TRBV4-3 to TRBJ1-2, with 7 positions matching TRBD1. The CDR3 is 16 amino acids. Germline V CDR1 and CDR2: LGHNA, YSLEER. V was pared by 4 bases and J by 1 base, with 9 bases of the junction left unmatched. The CDR3 region is CASSPLTGEGNYGYTF. CDR3 in DNA: TGCGCCAGCAGCCCTCTAACAGGGGAGGGTAACTATGGCTACACCTTC.

This clonotype turned up a few times. The chain joins TRBV5-6 to TRBJ1-2; D perhaps matches TRBD1 (6 bases). The CDR3 is made up of 14 amino acids. Germline CDR1 reads SGHDT; CDR2 reads YYEEEE. V lost 2 bases to trimming and J lost 4 bases, with 12 bases between them. The CDR3 loop is CASSLQGFGYGYTF. CDR3 DNA sequence: TGTGCCAGCAGCTTACAGGGATTCGGCTATGGCTACACCTTC.

The genes are TRBV2 and TRBJ2-1; D remains ambiguous. CDR1 SNHLY and CDR2 FYNNEI come from the germline V gene. The CDR3 is made up of 13 amino acids. The ends were cut back, 3 bases at V and 4 bases at J, with 7 bases in the middle. The CDR3 sequence is CASSDGRYNEQFF. Written as DNA, the CDR3 is TGTGCCAGCAGTGATGGTCGTTACAATGAGCAGTTCTTC.

This clonotype showed up many times. The chain carries TRBV7-3 and TRBJ2-1, with unresolved D. V shed 1 base and J shed 0 bases, with 13 bases lying between them. The length of the CDR3 is 17 residues. Germline CDR1 SGHTA, CDR2 FQGTGA. CDR3 DNA sequence: TGTGCCAGCAGCTTAAGGCCTAGGTCGGGCTCCTACAATGAGCAGTTCTTC. Translated: CASSLRPRSGSYNEQFF.

This clonotype was detected ten times or more. The genes are TRBV7-9 and TRBJ2-2; D gene ambiguous. V was cut by 6 bases and J by 6 bases, with 8 bases left in between. CDR3 length: 12 residues. The germline gives CDR1 SEHNR, CDR2 FQNEAQ (reference sequence). Here the CDR3 DNA reads TGTGCCAGCAGTTTATCCGCCGGGGAGCTGTTTTTT. This codes for CASSLSAGELFF.

This clonotype was observed a few times. The chain is built from TRBV4-1 and TRBJ2-5, with D maybe TRBD2 (5 bases). The CDR3 is 15 residues long. Germline lookup yields CDR1 MGHRA and CDR2 YSYEKL. V was trimmed by 1 base and J by 5 bases, leaving 14 bases between them. The CDR3, as DNA: TGCGCCAGCAGCCAAGTCACTGAGGGCCAGGAGACCCAGTACTTC. Its translation is CASSQVTEGQETQYF.

This clonotype was seen many times. The gene calls are TRBV7-9 and TRBJ2-3; unclear D gene. The V gene lost 1 base and the J gene lost 0 bases, with 5 bases spanning the gap. CDR3 length: 14 residues. The germline V gene encodes CDR1 SEHNR and CDR2 FQNEAQ (reference sequence). CDR3 amino acids: CASSLGVSTDTQYF. The CDR3 DNA follows: TGTGCCAGCAGCTTAGGAGTCAGCACAGATACGCAGTATTTT.

This clonotype appeared a few times. J is TRBJ2-2 and V is TRBV7-2; no firm D call. V was clipped by 1 base and J by 4 bases, with 10 bases between them. CDR1 and CDR2 from the germline V gene are SGHTA and FQGNSA. The CDR3 totals 15 residues. This CDR3 reads CASSLGLRITGELFF. The CDR3 DNA reads TGTGCCAGCAGCTTAGGGCTACGGATCACCGGGGAGCTGTTTTTT.

V and J are TRBV28 and TRBJ2-2; no clear D gene. Germline V gives CDR1 MDHEN, CDR2 SYDVKM. The germline V and J ends were trimmed by 7 bases and 4 bases, with 4 bases remaining between them. This CDR3 is built from 11 residues. CDR3 protein: CASMFTGELFF. The CDR3 DNA reads TGTGCCAGCATGTTCACCGGGGAGCTGTTTTTT.

This clonotype occurred a few times. The CDR3 sequence: CASSQRGTGTSYLGETQYF. The CDR3 region has the DNA TGCGCCAGCAGCCAACGAGGAACGGGGACCTCGTATCTGGGAGAGACCCAGTACTTC. This chain joins TRBV4-1 and TRBJ2-5, with D perhaps being TRBD1 or TRBD2 (5 bases each). The germline V gene encodes CDR1 MGHRA and CDR2 YSYEKL. V was trimmed by 2 bases and J by 4 bases, leaving 26 bases between them. The CDR3 is 19 amino acids.

The rearrangement joins TRBV6-2 or TRBV6-3 to TRBJ1-1; no clear D. This CDR3 spans 14 amino acids. Germline CDR1 and CDR2: MNHEY and SVGEGT. Trimming shortened V by 5 bases and J by 1 base, and 11 bases separated the two germline ends. CDR3 sequence: CASSRPTGNTEAFF. The CDR3 region has the DNA TGTGCCAGCAGTCGCCCAACTGGGAACACTGAAGCTTTCTTT.

This clonotype occurred many times. The chain uses TRBV20-1 and TRBJ1-4, with unresolved D. Germline CDR1 and CDR2: DFQATT and SNEGSKA (reference sequence). The V end was cut by 6 bases, the J end by 8 bases, with 10 bases between. The CDR3 consists of 11 residues. The CDR3 DNA is TGCAGTGCGGAGCCGGGAGAAAAACTGTTTTTT. This translates into CSAEPGEKLFF.

The chain uses TRBV7-9 and TRBJ2-5, with D perhaps assigned TRBD1 or TRBD2 (6 bases each). CDR1 and CDR2 (germline): SEHNR, FQNEAQ (reference sequence). V was shortened by 4 bases and J by 5 bases, with 17 bases between the two germline ends. The CDR3 length is 15 residues. CDR3 protein: CASSYAGQTGETQYF. CDR3 nucleotide sequence: TGTGCCAGCAGCTACGCGGGACAAACGGGGGAGACCCAGTACTTC.